Detailed here is one TCR beta chain. The antigen remains unidentified. This entry is derived from a study of ipilimumab plus nivolumab after autologous stem cell transplantation. Overall study context: The DLBCL cohort had primary refractory and relapsed disease, with 18-month progression-free survival of approximately 87% and 28%. Findings and limits, study-wide: TCR repertoire, Treg phenotype and gut microbiota reportedly support more study of this approach.

Profiling relied on immunoSEQ multiplex PCR, and the TCRdb table lists in-frame clones only, not all of them. Counted here are over 80,000 clones, 75% to 85% occurring once; the ten biggest clones make up approximately 2.2%. Checkpoint therapy with ipilimumab 1 mg/kg began 14 to 28 days after transplant. Through week 26, nivolumab 3 mg/kg IV was given weeks 1, 4, 7, 10, then biweekly. This CDR3 is 17 amino acids long. Deletions cut 4 bases from V and 0 bases from J, with 17 bases between. Per germline, CDR1 SGHDT and CDR2 YYEEEE. The sequence derives from a male donor with diffuse large B-cell lymphoma. This chain uses TRBV5-6 with TRBJ1-3; D possibly corresponds to TRBD1 (5 bases). The sample consisted of PBMCs, taken in a trial of ipilimumab plus nivolumab as post-transplant consolidation. CDR3 sequence: CASSPRGSSSSGNTIYF. CDR3 sequence (DNA): TGTGCCAGCAGCCCGAGGGGCTCCTCGAGCTCTGGAAACACCATATATTTT. The entire variable domain, with the rest obtained from reference TRBV5-6 and TRBJ1-3, is as follows: DAGVTQSPTHLIKTRGQQVTLRCSPKSGHDTVSWYQQALGQGPQFIFQYYEEEERQRGNFPDRFSGHQFPNYSSELNVNALLLGDSALYLCASSPRGSSSSGNTIYFGEGSWLTVV.